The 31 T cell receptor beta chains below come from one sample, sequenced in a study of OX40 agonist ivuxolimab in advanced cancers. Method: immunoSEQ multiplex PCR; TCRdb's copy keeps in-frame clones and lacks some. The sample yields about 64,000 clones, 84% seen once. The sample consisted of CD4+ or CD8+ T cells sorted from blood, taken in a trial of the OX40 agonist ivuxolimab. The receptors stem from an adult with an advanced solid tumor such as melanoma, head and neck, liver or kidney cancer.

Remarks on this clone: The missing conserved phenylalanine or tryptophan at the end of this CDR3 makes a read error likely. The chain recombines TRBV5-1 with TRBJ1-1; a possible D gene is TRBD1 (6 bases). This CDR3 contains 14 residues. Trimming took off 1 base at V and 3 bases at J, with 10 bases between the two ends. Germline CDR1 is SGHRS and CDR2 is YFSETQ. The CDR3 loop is CASSLRQADTEAFC. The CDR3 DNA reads TGCGCCAGCAGCTTGCGACAGGCTGACACTGAAGCTTTCTGT.

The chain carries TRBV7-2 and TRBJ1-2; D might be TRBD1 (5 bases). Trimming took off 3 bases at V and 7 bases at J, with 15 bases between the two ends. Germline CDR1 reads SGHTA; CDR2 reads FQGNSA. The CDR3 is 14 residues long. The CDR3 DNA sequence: TGTGCCAGCAGCTTTGGGGGGAGGGGTAGTGGCTACACCTTC. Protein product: CASSFGGRGSGYTF.

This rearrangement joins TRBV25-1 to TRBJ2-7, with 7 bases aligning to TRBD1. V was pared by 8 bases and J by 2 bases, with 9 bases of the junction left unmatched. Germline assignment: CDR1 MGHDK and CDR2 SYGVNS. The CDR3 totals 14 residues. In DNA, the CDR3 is TGTGCCAGCGCCTCCGGGACAGAGCCCTACGAGCAGTACTTC. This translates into CASASGTEPYEQYF.

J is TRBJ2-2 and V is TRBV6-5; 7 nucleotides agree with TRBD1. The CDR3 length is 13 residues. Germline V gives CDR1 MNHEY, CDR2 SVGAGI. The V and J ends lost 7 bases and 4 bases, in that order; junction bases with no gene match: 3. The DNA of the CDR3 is TGTGCCAGCACACAGGGGTTCACCGGGGAGCTGTTTTTT. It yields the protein CASTQGFTGELFF.

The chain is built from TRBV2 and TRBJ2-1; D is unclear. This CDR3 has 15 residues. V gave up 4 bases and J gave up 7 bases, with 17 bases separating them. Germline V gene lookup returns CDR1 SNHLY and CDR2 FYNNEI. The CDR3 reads CASSVGLSPPNEQFF. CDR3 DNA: TGTGCCAGCAGTGTTGGGTTATCCCCCCCAAATGAGCAGTTCTTC.

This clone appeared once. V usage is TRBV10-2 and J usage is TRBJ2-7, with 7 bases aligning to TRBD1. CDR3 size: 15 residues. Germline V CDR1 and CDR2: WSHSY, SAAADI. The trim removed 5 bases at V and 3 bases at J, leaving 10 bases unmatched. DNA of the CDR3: TGCGCCAGCAGTTGGGGACAGTTTAATATCTACGAGCAGTACTTC. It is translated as CASSWGQFNIYEQYF.

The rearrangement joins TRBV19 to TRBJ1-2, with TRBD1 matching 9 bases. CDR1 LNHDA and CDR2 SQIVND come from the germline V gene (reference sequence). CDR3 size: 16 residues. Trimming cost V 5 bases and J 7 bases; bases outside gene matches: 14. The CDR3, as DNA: TGTGCCAGTAGTGCCTGGGACAGGGCGGTATTCTTTGGCTACACCTTC. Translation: CASSAWDRAVFFGYTF.

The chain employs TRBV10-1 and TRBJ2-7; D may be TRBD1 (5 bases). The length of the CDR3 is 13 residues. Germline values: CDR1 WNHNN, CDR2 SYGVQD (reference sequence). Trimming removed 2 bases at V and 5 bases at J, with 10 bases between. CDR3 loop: CASSETGPHEQYF. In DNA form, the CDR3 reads TGCGCCAGCAGTGAGACAGGCCCCCACGAGCAGTACTTC.

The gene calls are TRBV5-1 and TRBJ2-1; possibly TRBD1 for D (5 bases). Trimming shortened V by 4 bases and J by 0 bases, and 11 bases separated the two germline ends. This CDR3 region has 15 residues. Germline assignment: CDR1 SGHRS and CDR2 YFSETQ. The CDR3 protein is CASSLDSRSYNEQFF. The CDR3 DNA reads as TGCGCCAGCAGCCTTGACAGTCGCTCCTACAATGAGCAGTTCTTC. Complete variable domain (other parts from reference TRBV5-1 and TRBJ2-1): KAGVTQTPRYLIKTRGQQVTLSCSPISGHRSVSWYQQTPGQGLQFLFEYFSETQRNKGNFPGRFSGRQFSNSRSEMNVSTLELGDSALYLCASSLDSRSYNEQFFGPGTRLTVL.

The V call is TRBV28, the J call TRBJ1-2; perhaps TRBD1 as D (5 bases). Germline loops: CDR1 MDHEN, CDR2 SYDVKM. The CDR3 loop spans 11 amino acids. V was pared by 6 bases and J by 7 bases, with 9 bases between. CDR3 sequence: CASRQERGYTF. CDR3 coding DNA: TGTGCCAGCAGACAGGAACGTGGCTACACCTTC.

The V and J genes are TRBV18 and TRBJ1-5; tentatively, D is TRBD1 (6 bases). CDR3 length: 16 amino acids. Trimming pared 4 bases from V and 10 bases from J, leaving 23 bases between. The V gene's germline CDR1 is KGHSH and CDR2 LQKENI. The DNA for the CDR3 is TGTGCCAGCTCACGGGACCGGGGCCAGCGGGGACAACCCCAGCATTTT. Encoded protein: CASSRDRGQRGQPQHF.

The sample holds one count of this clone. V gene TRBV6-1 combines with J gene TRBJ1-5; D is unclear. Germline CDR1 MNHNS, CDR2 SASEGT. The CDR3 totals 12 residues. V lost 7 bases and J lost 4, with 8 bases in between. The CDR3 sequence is CASKDTNQPQHF. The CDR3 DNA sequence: TGTGCCAGCAAAGACACAAATCAGCCCCAGCATTTT.

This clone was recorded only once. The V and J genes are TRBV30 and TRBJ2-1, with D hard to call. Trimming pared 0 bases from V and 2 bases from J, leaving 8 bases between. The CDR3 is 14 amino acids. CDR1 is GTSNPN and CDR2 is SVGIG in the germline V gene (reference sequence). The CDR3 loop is CAWSVSLAYNEQFF. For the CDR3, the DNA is TGTGCCTGGAGTGTAAGCCTGGCCTACAATGAGCAGTTCTTC.

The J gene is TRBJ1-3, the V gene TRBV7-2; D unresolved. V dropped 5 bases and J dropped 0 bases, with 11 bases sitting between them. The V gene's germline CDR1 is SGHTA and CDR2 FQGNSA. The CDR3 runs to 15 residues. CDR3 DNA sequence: TGTGCCAGCAGCCTGACATTGAGCTCTGGAAACACCATATATTTT. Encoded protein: CASSLTLSSGNTIYF.

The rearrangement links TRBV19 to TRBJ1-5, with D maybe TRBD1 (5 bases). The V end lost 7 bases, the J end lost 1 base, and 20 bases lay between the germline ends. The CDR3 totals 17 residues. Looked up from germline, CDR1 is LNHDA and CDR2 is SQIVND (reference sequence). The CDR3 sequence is CASKEGVGDISNQPQHF. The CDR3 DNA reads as TGTGCCAGTAAGGAAGGGGTAGGGGATATAAGCAATCAGCCCCAGCATTTT.

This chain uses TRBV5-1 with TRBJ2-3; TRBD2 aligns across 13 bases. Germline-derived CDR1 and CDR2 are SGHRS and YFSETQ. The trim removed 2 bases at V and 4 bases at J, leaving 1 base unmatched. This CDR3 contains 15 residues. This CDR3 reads CASSLLAGGADTQYF. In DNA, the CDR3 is TGCGCCAGCAGCTTACTAGCGGGAGGGGCAGATACGCAGTATTTT.

As DNA, the CDR3 is TGCGCCAGCAGCGTTACGGATTTCTCTGGGGCCAACGTCCTGACTTTC. It encodes CASSVTDFSGANVLTF. J is TRBJ2-6 and V is TRBV5-1, with D uncertain. Trimming removed 4 bases at V and 0 bases at J, with 11 bases between. The germline V gene has CDR1 SGHRS and CDR2 YFSETQ. The CDR3 is made up of 16 amino acids.

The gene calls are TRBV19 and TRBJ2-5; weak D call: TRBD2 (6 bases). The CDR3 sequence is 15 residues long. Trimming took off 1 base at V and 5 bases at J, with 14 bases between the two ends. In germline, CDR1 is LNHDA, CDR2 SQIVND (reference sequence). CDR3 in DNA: TGTGCCAGTAGTATAGTGGCCAGGGCGGGGGAGACCCAGTACTTC. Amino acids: CASSIVARAGETQYF.

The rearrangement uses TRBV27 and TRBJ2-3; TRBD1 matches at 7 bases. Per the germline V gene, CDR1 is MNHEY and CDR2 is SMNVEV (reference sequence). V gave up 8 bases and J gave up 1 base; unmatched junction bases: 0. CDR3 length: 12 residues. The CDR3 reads CASGQGTDTQYF. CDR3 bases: TGTGCCAGCGGACAGGGCACAGATACGCAGTATTTT.

The CDR3 reads CASSQAGGLGNIQYF. The CDR3 DNA reads TGCGCCAGCAGCCAAGCGGGGGGGCTGGGAAACATTCAGTACTTC. The chain joins TRBV4-3 to TRBJ2-4; 8 nucleotides agree with TRBD2. CDR1 and CDR2 (germline): LGHNA, YSLEER. This CDR3 spans 15 amino acids. J lost 6 bases, V lost 1 base, and 5 bases had no gene match.

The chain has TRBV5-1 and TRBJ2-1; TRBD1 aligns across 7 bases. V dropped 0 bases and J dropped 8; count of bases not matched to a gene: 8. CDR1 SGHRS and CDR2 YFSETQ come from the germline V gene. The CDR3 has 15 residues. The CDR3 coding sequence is TGCGCCAGCAGCTTGGGACTTACAGGGGCCGATGAGCAGTTCTTC. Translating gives CASSLGLTGADEQFF.

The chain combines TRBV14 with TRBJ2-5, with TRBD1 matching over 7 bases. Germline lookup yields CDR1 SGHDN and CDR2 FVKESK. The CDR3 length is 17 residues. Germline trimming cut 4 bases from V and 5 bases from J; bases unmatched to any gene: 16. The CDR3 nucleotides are TGTGCCAGCAGCCTCACCGAGACCTCCAGGGGGTACGAGACCCAGTACTTC. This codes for CASSLTETSRGYETQYF.

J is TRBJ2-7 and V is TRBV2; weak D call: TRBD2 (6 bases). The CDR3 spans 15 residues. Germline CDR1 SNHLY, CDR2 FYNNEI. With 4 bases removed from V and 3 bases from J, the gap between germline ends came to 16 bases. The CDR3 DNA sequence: TGTGCCAGCAGTGGACCTAGGAGGGAATACTACGAGCAGTACTTC. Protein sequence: CASSGPRREYYEQYF.

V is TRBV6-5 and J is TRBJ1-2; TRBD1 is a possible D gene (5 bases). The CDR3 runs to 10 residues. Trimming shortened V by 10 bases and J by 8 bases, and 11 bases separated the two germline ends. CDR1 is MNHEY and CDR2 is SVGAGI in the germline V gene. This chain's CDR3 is CATRDLGYTF. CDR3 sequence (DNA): TGTGCCACCAGGGACCTCGGCTACACCTTC.

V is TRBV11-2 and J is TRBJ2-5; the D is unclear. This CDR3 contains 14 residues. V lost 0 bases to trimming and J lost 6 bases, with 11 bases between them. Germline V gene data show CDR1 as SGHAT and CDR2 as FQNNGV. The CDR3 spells CASSLDAVVKTQYF. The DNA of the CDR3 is TGTGCCAGCAGCTTAGATGCAGTTGTTAAGACCCAGTACTTC.

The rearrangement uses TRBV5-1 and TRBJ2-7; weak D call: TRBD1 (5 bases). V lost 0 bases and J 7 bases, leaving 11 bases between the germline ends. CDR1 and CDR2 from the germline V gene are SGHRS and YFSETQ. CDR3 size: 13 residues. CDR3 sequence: CASSLAGPLEQYF. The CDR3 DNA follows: TGCGCCAGCAGCTTGGCAGGGCCCCTGGAGCAGTACTTC.

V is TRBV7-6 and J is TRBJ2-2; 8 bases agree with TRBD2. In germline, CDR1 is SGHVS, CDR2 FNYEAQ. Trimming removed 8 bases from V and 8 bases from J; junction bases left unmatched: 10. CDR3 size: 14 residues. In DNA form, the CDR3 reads TGTGCCAGCGGGGCAGCGGGGGAAGTTGGGGAGCTGTTTTTT. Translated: CASGAAGEVGELFF.

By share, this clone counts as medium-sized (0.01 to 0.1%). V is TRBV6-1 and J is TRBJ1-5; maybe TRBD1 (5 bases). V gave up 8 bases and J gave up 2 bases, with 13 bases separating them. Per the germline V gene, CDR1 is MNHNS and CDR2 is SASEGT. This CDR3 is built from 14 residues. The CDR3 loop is CASQLGPGNQPQHF. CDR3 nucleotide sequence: TGTGCCAGCCAGTTGGGACCCGGCAATCAGCCCCAGCATTTT.

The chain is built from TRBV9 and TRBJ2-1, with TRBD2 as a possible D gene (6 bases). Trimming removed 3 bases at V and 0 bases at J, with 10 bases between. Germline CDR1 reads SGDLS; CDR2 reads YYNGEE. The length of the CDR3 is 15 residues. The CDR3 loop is CASSAQTSSYNEQFF. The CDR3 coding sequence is TGTGCCAGCAGCGCCCAGACTAGCTCCTACAATGAGCAGTTCTTC.

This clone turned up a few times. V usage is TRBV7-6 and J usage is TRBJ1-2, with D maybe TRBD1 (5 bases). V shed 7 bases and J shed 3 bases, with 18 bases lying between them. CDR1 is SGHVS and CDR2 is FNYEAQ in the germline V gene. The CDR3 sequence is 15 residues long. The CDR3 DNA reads TGTGCCAGCACACCAAGCTTAGTCAGGGACTATGGCTACACCTTC. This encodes CASTPSLVRDYGYTF.

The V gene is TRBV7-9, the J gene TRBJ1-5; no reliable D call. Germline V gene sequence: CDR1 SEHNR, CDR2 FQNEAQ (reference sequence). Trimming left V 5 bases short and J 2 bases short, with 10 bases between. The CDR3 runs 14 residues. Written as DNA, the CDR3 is TGTGCCAGCAGCCTATATCCGGGCAATCAGCCCCAGCATTTT. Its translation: CASSLYPGNQPQHF.